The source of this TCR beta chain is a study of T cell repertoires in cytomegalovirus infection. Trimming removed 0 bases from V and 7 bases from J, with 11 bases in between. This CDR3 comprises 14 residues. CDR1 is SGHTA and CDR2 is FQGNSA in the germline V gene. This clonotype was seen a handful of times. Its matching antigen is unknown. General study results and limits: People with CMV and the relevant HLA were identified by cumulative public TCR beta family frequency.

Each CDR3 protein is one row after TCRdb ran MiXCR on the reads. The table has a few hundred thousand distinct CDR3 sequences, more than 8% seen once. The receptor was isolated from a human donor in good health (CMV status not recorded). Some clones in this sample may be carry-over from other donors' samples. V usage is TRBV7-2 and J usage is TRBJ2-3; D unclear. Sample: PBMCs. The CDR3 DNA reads TGTGCCAGCAGCTTAGCGTTGCTTGACCATACGCAGTATTTT. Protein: CASSLALLDHTQYF.